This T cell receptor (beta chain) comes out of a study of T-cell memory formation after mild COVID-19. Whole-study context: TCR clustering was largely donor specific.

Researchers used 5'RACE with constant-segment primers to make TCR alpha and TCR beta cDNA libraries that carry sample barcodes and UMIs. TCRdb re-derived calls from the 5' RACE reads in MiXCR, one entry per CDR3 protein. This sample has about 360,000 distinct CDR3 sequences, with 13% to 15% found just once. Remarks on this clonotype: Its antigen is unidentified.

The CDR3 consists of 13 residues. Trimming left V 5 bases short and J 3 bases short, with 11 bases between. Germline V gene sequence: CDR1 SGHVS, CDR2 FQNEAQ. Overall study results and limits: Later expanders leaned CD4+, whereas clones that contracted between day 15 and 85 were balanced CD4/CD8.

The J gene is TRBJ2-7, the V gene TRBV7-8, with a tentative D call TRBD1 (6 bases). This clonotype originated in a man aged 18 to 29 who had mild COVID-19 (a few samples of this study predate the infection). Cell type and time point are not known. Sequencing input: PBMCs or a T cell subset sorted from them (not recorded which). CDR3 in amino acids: CASSLDSLYEQYV. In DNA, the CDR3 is TGTGCCAGCAGCCTGGACAGCCTCTACGAGCAGTACGTC.